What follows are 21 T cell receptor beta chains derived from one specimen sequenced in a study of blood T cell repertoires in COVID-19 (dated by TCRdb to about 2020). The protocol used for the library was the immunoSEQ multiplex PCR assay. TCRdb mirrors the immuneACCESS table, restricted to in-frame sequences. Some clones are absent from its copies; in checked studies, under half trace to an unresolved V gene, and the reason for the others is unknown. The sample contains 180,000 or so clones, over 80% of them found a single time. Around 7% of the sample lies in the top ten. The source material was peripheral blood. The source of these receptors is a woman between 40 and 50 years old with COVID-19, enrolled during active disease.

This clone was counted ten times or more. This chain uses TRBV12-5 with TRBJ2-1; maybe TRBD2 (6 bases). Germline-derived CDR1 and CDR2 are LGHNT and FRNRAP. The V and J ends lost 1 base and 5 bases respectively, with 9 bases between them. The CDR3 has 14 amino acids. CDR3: CASGLGDWHNEQFF. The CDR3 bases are TGTGCTAGTGGTTTGGGGGACTGGCACAATGAGCAGTTCTTC.

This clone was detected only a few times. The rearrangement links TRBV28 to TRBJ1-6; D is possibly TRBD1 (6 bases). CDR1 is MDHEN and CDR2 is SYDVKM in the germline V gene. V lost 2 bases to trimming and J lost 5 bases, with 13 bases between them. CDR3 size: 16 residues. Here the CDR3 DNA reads TGTGCCAGCAGTTTAGGGGGGGGCAGGGATAATTCACCCCTCCACTTT. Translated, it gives CASSLGGGRDNSPLHF.

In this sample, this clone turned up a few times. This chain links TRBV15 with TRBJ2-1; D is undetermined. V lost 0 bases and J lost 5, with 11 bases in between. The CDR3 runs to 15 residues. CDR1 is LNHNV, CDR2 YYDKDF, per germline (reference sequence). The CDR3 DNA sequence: TGTGCCACCAGCAGAGATGGGCAAAGCCACAATGAGCAGTTCTTC. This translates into CATSRDGQSHNEQFF.

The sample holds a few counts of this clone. CDR3 protein: CASSPVSLAGGEQYF. The DNA of the CDR3 is TGTGCCAGCAGCCCAGTGAGCCTAGCGGGGGGCGAGCAGTACTTC. J is TRBJ2-7 and V is TRBV9; TRBD2 matches 11 bases. The junction had 9 bases not matched to a gene; V was cut back by 4 bases and J by 6 bases. This CDR3 contains 15 residues. Germline V gene data show CDR1 as SGDLS and CDR2 as YYNGEE.

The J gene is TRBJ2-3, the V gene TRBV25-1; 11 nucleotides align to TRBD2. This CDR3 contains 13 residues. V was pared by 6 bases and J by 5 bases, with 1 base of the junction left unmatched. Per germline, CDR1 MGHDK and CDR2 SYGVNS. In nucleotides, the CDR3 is TGTGCCAGCAGGGGGACTAGCGGAGATACGCAGTATTTT. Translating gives CASRGTSGDTQYF.

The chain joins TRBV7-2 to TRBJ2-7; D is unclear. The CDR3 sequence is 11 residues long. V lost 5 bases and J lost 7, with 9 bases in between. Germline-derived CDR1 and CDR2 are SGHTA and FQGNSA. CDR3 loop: CASSPGWEQYF. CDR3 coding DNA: TGTGCCAGCAGCCCAGGATGGGAGCAGTACTTC.

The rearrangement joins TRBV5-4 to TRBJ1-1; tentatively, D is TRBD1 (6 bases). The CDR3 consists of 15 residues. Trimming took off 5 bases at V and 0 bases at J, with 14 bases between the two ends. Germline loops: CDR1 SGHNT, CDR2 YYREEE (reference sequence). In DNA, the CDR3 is TGTGCCAGCAGAACATATACAGGGATGAACACTGAAGCTTTCTTT. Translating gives CASRTYTGMNTEAFF.

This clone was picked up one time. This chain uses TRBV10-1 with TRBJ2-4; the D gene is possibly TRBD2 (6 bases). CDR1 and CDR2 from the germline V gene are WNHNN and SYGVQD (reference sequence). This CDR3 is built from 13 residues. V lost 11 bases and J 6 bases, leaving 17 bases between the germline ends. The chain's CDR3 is CAVSEGVGNIQYF. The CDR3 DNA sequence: TGCGCCGTATCGGAGGGTGTTGGAAACATTCAGTACTTC.

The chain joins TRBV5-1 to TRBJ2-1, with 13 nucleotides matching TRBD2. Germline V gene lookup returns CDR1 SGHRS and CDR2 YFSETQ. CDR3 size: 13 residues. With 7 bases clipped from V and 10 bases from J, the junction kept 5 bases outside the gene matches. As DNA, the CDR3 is TGCGCCAGCGGGACTAGCGGGGCGATAGAGCAGTTCTTC. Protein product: CASGTSGAIEQFF.

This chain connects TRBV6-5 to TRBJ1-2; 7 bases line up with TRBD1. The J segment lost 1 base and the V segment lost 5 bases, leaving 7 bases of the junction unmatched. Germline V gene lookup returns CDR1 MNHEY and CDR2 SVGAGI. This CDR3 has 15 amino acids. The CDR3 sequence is CASSNPGTVNYGYTF. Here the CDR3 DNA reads TGTGCCAGCAGTAATCCCGGGACAGTTAACTATGGCTACACCTTC.

The CDR3 sequence: CASSLAYTDTQYF. The CDR3 region has the DNA TGTGCCAGCAGCTTGGCCTACACAGATACGCAGTATTTT. This chain connects TRBV5-6 to TRBJ2-3; unclear D gene. This CDR3 has 13 amino acids. Looked up from germline, CDR1 is SGHDT and CDR2 is YYEEEE. The V gene lost 0 bases and the J gene lost 2 bases, with 4 bases spanning the gap.

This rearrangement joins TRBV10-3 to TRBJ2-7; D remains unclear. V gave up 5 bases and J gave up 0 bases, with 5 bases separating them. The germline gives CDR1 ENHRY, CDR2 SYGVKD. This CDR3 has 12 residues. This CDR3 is CAISSNSYEQYF. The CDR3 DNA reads TGTGCCATCAGTTCCAACTCCTACGAGCAGTACTTC.

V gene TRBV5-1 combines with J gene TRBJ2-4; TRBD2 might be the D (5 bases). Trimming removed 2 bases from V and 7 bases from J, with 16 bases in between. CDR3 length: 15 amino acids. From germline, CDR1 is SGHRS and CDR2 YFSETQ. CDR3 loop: CASSFEGGPRNIQYF. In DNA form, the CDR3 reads TGCGCCAGCAGCTTTGAGGGCGGTCCCAGGAACATTCAGTACTTC. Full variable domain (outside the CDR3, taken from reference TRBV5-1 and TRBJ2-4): KAGVTQTPRYLIKTRGQQVTLSCSPISGHRSVSWYQQTPGQGLQFLFEYFSETQRNKGNFPGRFSGRQFSNSRSEMNVSTLELGDSALYLCASSFEGGPRNIQYFGAGTRLSVL.

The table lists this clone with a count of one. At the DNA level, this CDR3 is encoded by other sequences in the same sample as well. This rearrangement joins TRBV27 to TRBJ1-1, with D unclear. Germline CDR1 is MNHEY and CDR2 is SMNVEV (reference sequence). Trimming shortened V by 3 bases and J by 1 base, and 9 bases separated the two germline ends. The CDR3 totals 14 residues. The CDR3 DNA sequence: TGTGCCAGCAGTTTGTTGGGAGCGAACACTGAAGCTTTCTTT. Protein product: CASSLLGANTEAFF.

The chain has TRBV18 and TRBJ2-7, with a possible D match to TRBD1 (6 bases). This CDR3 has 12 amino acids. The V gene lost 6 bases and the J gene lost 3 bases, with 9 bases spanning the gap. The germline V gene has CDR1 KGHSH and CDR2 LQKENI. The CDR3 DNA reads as TGTGCCAGCTCCCAACAGGGCTACGAGCAGTACTTC. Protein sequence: CASSQQGYEQYF.

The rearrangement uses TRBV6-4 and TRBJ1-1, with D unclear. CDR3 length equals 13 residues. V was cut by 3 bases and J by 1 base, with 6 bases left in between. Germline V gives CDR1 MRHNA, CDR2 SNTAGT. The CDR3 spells CASSEAENTEAFF. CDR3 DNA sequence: TGTGCCAGCAGTGAGGCAGAGAACACTGAAGCTTTCTTT.

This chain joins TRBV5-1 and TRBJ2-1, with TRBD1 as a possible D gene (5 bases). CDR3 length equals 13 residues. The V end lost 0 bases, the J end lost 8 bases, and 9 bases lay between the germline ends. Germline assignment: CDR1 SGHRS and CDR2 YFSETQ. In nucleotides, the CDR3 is TGCGCCAGCAGCTTGGGGACATACGATGAGCAGTTCTTC. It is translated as CASSLGTYDEQFF.

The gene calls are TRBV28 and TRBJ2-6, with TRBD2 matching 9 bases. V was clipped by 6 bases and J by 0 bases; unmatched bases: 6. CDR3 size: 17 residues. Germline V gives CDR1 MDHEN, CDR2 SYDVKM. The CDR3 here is CASRVAGAISGANVLTF. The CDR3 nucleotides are TGTGCCAGCAGGGTAGCGGGAGCCATCTCTGGGGCCAACGTCCTGACTTTC.

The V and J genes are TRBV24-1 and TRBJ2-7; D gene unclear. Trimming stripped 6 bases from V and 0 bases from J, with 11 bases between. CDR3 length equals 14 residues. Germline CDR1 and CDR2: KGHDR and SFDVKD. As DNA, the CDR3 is TGTGCCACCAGTTCAGGAAGGCACTCCTACGAGCAGTACTTC. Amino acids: CATSSGRHSYEQYF.

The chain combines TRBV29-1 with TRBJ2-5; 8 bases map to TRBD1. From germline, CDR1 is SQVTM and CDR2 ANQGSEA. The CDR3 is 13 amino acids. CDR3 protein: CSLGQGARETQYF. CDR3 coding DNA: TGCAGTTTAGGTCAGGGGGCCCGAGAGACCCAGTACTTC.

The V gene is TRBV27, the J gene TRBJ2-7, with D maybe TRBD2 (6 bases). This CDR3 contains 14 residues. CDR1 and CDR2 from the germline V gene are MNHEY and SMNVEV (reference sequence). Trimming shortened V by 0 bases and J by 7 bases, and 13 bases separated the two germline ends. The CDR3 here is CASSLSSGRYEQYF. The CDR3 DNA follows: TGTGCCAGCAGTTTATCTTCAGGGAGGTATGAGCAGTACTTC.